This entry is about one T cell receptor beta chain. Its antigen is not known. The sample carries other DNA sequences with the same CDR3. Germline V gene data show CDR1 as SGHRS and CDR2 as YFSETQ. CDR3 size: 15 residues. The germline V and J ends were trimmed by 0 bases and 6 bases, with 14 bases remaining between them. This record belongs to a study of beta chain features in type 1 diabetes. Points from the study as a whole: Moderate yet significant TCRB CDR3 shortening was seen in Type 1 diabetes patients in all four CD4+ subsets.

Central memory, naive, regulatory and stem cell-like memory CD4+ cells were sorted by CD45RO/CCR7/CD25/CD127/CD95/CD27. Purity of each sorted population was above 95%. The authors reverse transcribed all of the isolated RNA, so sequencing captured expressed TCRB transcripts. Libraries were prepared by immunoSEQ multiplex PCR; TCRdb keeps only in-frame clonotypes and omits some of them. The top ten hold roughly 1% of the sample, which has roughly 290,000 clones, 8% seen once. V gene TRBV5-1 combines with J gene TRBJ2-3; D not resolved. What was sequenced was central memory CD4+ T cells from blood. The TCR sequence derives from a woman in her late teens or twenties in good health. This CDR3 reads CASSLGPGPTDTQYF. In DNA, the CDR3 is TGCGCCAGCAGCTTGGGGCCCGGGCCTACGGATACGCAGTATTTT.